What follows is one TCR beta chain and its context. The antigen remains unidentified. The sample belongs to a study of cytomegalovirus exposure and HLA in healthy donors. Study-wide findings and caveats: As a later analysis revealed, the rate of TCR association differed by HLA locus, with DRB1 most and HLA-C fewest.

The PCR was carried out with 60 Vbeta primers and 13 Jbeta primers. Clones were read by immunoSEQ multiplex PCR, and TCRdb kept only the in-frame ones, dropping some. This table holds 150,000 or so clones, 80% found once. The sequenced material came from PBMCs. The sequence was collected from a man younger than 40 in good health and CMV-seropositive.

The CDR3 protein is CASSEGTGGDTQYF. The CDR3 DNA reads as TGTGCCAGCAGTGAAGGGACAGGGGGAGATACGCAGTATTTT. This chain connects TRBV2 to TRBJ2-3, with 10 nucleotides matching TRBD1. V was clipped by 1 base and J by 5 bases; unmatched bases: 0. The CDR3 covers 14 residues. Germline V gene sequence: CDR1 SNHLY, CDR2 FYNNEI.